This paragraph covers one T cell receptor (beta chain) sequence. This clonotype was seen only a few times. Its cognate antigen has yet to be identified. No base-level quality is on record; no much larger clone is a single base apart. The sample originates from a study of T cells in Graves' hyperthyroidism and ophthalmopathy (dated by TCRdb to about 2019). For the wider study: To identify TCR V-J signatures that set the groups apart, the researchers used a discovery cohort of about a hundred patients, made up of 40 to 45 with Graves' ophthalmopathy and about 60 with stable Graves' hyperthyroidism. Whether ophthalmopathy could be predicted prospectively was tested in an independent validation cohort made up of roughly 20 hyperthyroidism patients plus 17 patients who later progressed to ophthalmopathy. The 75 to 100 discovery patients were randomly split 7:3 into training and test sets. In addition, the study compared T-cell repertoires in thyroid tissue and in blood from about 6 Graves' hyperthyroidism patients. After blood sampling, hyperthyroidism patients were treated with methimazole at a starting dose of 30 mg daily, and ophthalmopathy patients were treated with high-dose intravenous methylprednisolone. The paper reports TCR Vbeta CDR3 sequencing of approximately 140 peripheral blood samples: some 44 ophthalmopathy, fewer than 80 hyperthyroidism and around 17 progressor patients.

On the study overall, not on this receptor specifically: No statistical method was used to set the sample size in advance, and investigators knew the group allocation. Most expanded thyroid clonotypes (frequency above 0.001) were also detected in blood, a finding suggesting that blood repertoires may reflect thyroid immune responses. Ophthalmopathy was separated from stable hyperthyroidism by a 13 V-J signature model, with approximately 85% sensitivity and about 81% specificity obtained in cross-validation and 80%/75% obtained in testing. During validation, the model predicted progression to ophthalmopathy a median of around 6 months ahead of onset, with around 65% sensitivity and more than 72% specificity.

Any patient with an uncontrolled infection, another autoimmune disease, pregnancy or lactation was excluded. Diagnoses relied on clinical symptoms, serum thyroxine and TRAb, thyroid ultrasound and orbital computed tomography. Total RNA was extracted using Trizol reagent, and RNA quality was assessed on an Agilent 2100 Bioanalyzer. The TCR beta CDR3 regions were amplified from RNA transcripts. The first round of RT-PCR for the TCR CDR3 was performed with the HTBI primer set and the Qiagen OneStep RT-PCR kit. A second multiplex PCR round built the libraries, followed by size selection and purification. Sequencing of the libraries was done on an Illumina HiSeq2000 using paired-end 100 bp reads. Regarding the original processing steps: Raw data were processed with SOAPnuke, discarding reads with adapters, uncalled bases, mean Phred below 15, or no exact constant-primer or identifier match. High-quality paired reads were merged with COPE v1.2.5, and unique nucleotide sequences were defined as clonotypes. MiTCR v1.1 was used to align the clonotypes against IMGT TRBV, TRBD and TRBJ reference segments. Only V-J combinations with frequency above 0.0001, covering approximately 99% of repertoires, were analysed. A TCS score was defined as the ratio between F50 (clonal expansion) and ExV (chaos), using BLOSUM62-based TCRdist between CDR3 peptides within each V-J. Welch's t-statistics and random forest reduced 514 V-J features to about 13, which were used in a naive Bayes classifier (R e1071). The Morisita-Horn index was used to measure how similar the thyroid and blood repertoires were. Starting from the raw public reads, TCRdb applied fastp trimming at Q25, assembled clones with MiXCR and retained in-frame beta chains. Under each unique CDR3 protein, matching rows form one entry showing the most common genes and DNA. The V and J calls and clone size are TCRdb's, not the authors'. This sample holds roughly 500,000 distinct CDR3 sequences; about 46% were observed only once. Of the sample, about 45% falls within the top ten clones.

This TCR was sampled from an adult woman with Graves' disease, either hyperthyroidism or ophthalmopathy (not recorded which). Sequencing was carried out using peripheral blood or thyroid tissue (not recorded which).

The CDR3 amino acid sequence is: CATRGLAGEQYF. The sequenced DNA is TGTGCCACCCGAGGACTAGCTGGCGAGCAGTACTTC. This receptor chain uses TRBV7-9 and TRBJ2-7; the junction holds 8 bases that match TRBD2. CDR1 and CDR2 are drawn from the germline V gene (reference sequence): SEHNR, FQNEAQ. Germline trimming amounts to 10 bases on V and 6 bases on J, with 8 as the count of junction bases outside the gene matches. From the cysteine through the phenylalanine, the CDR3 covers 12 amino acids. Only the CDR3 DNA is retained, 36 bases long and in frame from the first base.